The T cell receptor (beta chain) described here comes from a study of blood T cell repertoires in COVID-19. Per the authors' pipeline: From reference gene primer amplification, estimates of nucleated cell counts were derived. TCRdb's table, derived via immunoSEQ multiplex PCR, lists solely in-frame clones and lacks some. Clonal size and the V and J genes are those of that table, whereas D and trimming came from the DNA. The sample lists some 110,000 clones, roughly 83% occurring once. The CDR3 is 15 amino acids. The germline V gene encodes CDR1 SGHAT and CDR2 FQDESV (reference sequence). The V end was cut by 4 bases, the J end by 5 bases, with 14 bases between.

The sequencing sample was made of peripheral blood. This chain uses TRBV11-1 with TRBJ1-4; D gene unclear. The source is a man younger than 45 with acute or convalescent COVID-19. The CDR3 sequence is CASSSGRGTNEKLFF. CDR3 sequence (DNA): TGTGCCAGCAGCTCTGGACGGGGAACCAATGAAAAACTGTTTTTT.